These 12 T cell receptor beta chains originate from one sample sequenced in a study of cytomegalovirus exposure and HLA in healthy donors. The PCR contained 60 Vbeta and 13 Jbeta primers. The assay was immunoSEQ multiplex PCR, and TCRdb's table has in-frame clones only and misses some. The sample carries about 94,000 clones, around 82% recorded once. The sequencing sample was made of PBMCs. Source of these receptors: a woman aged 55-70 years in good health and CMV-seronegative.

The chain couples TRBV5-4 to TRBJ2-4; 9 nucleotides line up with TRBD1. V trimming: 4 bases; J trimming: 6 bases; junction bases outside the gene matches: 11. Germline CDR1 reads SGHNT; CDR2 reads YYREEE (reference sequence). The CDR3 sequence is 16 residues long. The CDR3: CASSPEGTGRRNIQYF. The CDR3 DNA follows: TGTGCCAGCAGCCCGGAAGGGACAGGGAGGAGAAACATTCAGTACTTC.

This rearrangement joins TRBV6-6 to TRBJ2-5, with 11 bases identical to TRBD2. V shed 5 bases and J 1 base; nucleotides not matched to a gene: 3. The germline V gene encodes CDR1 MNHNY and CDR2 SVGAGI (reference sequence). The CDR3 extends over 15 amino acids. Here the CDR3 reads CASSPTSGSQETQYF. As DNA, the CDR3 is TGTGCCAGCAGTCCCACTAGCGGGAGCCAAGAGACCCAGTACTTC.

J is TRBJ2-7 and V is TRBV4-3, with 9 bases lining up with TRBD2. Trimming took 1 base from V and 5 from J; bases not matched to a gene: 9. Germline CDR1 LGHNA, CDR2 YSLEER. The CDR3 runs to 16 residues. The CDR3 nucleotides are TGCGCCAGCAGCCAAGGTCTGGCACTAGCGGGCCACGAGCAGTACTTC. This codes for CASSQGLALAGHEQYF.

The chain is built from TRBV5-4 and TRBJ1-2; 8 bases map to TRBD1. V shed 3 bases, J shed 3 bases, and the junction held 4 bases outside the gene matches. The germline gives CDR1 SGHNT, CDR2 YYREEE (reference sequence). CDR3 size: 14 residues. The chain's CDR3 is CASSWRTGYYGYTF. CDR3 nucleotides: TGTGCCAGCAGCTGGAGGACAGGGTACTATGGCTACACCTTC.

V is TRBV6-8 and J is TRBJ1-3; TRBD1 is a possible D gene (6 bases). Looked up from germline, CDR1 is MNHGY and CDR2 is SAAAGT. Trimming cost V 6 bases and J 0 bases, with 15 bases left between them. The CDR3 totals 16 residues. The CDR3 region is CASSSPGTYSGNTIYF. CDR3 sequence (DNA): TGTGCCAGCAGCAGCCCTGGGACATACTCTGGAAACACCATATATTTT.

The chain is built from TRBV7-2 and TRBJ1-1; 9 nucleotides align to TRBD1. The germline V gene encodes CDR1 SGHTA and CDR2 FQGNSA. J lost 6 bases, V lost 5 bases, and 13 bases had no gene match. This CDR3 is built from 16 residues. CDR3 in DNA: TGTGCCAGCAGCCAGAGGGGTTCGGGACAGGGAGCTGAAGCTTTCTTT. It translates to CASSQRGSGQGAEAFF.

The V call is TRBV6-1, the J call TRBJ2-1; possible D gene TRBD1, 6 bases. V was cut by 10 bases and J by 4 bases, with 17 bases left in between. The CDR3 length is 14 residues. Per germline, CDR1 MNHNS and CDR2 SASEGT. CDR3 nucleotides: TGTGCCACGAAGACAGTCAGGGGTTACAATGAGCAGTTCTTC. Translation gives CATKTVRGYNEQFF.

The chain employs TRBV7-9 and TRBJ2-2, with D perhaps TRBD2 (5 bases). Germline lookup yields CDR1 SEHNR and CDR2 FQNEAQ (reference sequence). This CDR3 has 13 residues. Trimming left V 6 bases short and J 10 bases short, with 15 bases between. The CDR3 DNA reads as TGTGCCAGCAGACTAGTACTGGGGATGGAGCTGTTTTTT. Translating it yields CASRLVLGMELFF. Full variable domain (remainder filled in from reference TRBV7-9 and TRBJ2-2): DTGVSQNPRHKITKRGQNVTFRCDPISEHNRLYWYRQTLGQGPEFLTYFQNEAQLEKSRLLSDRFSAERPKGSFSTLEIQRTEQGDSAMYLCASRLVLGMELFFGEGSRLTVL.

The chain carries TRBV29-1 and TRBJ1-2; D is uncertain. Germline CDR1 SQVTM, CDR2 ANQGSEA. Deletions cut 6 bases from V and 2 bases from J, with 7 bases between. This CDR3 contains 11 residues. The CDR3 reads CSVDINYGYTF. CDR3 bases: TGCAGCGTAGACATCAACTATGGCTACACCTTC.

J is TRBJ1-2 and V is TRBV6-6; 7 bases match TRBD1. The CDR3 is made up of 13 amino acids. Germline-derived CDR1 and CDR2 are MNHNY and SVGAGI (reference sequence). J lost 4 bases, V lost 6 bases, and 5 bases had no gene match. DNA of the CDR3: TGTGCCAGCAGGGAGGGACAGATCTATGGCTACACCTTC. Its protein product is CASREGQIYGYTF.

This chain joins TRBV18 and TRBJ2-5; 9 bases align to TRBD2. V dropped 3 bases and J dropped 8; count of bases not matched to a gene: 10. CDR1 is KGHSH, CDR2 LQKENI, per germline. The CDR3 is made up of 15 amino acids. The CDR3 coding sequence is TGTGCCAGCTCACCTACGGCTAGCGGGGTGGATACCCAGTACTTC. Translation: CASSPTASGVDTQYF.

The chain joins TRBV7-6 to TRBJ2-1; 7 nucleotides line up with TRBD2. J lost 2 bases, V lost 3 bases, and 4 bases had no gene match. The germline CDR1 and CDR2 sequences are SGHVS and FNYEAQ. The CDR3 consists of 15 residues. The CDR3 nucleotides read TGTGCCAGCAGCTTGGGTAGCGGGCCCTACAATGAGCAGTTCTTC. Its protein product is CASSLGSGPYNEQFF.